The T cell receptor (beta chain) described here comes from a study of OX40 agonist ivuxolimab in advanced cancers. Study-wide context: Patients undergoing dose escalation presented with hepatocellular carcinoma, melanoma, renal cell or head and neck cancer.

Data came from immunoSEQ multiplex PCR; TCRdb stores just in-frame clones and leaves some out. The data contain 80,000 or so clones, 85% to 95% of them seen just once; the ten biggest clones take up about 0.34%. Sequenced material: CD4+ or CD8+ T cells sorted from blood, taken in a trial of the OX40 agonist ivuxolimab. The TCR was taken from an adult with an advanced solid tumor such as melanoma, head and neck, liver or kidney cancer.

DNA for the CDR3: TGTGCCAGCATGATGACAGGGGGTGAAAACACCATATATTTT. Translating gives CASMMTGGENTIYF. The chain has TRBV6-1 and TRBJ1-3; 9 bases align to TRBD1. Germline lookup yields CDR1 MNHNS and CDR2 SASEGT. With 7 bases clipped from V and 6 bases from J, the junction kept 7 bases outside the gene matches. The CDR3 runs 14 residues.